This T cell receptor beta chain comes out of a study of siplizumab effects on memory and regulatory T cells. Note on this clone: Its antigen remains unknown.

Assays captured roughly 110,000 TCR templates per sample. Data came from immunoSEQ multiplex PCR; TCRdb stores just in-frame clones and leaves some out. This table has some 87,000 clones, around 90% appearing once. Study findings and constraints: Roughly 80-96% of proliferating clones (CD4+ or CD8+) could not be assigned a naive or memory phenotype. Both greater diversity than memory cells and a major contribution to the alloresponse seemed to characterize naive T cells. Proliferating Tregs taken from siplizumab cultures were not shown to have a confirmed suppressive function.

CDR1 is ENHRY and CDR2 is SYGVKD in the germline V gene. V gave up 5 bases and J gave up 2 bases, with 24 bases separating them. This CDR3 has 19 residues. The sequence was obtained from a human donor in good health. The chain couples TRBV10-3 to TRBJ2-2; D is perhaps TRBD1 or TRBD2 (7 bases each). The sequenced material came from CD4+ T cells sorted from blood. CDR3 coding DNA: TGTGCCATCAGTCTCTGGACAGGCCGGGCGGGAGCCAACACCGGGGAGCTGTTTTTT. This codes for CAISLWTGRAGANTGELFF.